The source of this T cell receptor (beta chain) is a study of T cell changes during pregnancy in multiple sclerosis. This CDR3 is built from 13 residues. Germline V gene sequence: CDR1 MNHEY, CDR2 SMNVEV (reference sequence). V lost 5 bases to trimming and J lost 2 bases, with 10 bases between them. The assay was immunoSEQ multiplex PCR, and TCRdb's table has in-frame clones only and misses some. The sample includes 20,000 to 25,000 clones, over 80% of them seen just once. This specimen was CD8+ T cells from peripheral blood mononuclear cells, taken in the third trimester of pregnancy. The clonotype was recovered from a female donor with multiple sclerosis, enrolled in a pregnancy study. The genes are TRBV27 and TRBJ2-7, with unresolved D. CDR3 region: CASSVSDTYEQYF. The DNA for the CDR3 is TGTGCCAGCAGTGTCAGTGATACCTACGAGCAGTACTTC.